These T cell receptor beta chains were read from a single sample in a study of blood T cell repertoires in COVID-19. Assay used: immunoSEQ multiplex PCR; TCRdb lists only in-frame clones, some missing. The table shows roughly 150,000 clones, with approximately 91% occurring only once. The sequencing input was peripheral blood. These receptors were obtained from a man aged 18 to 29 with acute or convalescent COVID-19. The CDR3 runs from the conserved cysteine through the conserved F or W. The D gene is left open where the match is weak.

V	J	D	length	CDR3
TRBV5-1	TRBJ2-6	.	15	CASSLRESGANVLTF
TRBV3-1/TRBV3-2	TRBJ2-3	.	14	CASSHYRVTDTQYF
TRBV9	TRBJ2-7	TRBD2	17	CASSASLAGGLPYEQYF
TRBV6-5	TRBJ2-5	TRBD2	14	CASRQLAGGETQYF
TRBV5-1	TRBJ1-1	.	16	CASSPRGRIMNTEAFF
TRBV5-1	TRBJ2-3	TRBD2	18	CASSLGASGRFGTDTQYF
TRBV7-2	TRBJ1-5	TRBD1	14	CASSFGQGSQPQHF
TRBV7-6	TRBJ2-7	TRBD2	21	CASSKNPVSGLAGSEGYEQYF
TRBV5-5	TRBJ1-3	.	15	CASSPEGRKGNTIYF
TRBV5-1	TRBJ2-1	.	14	CASSQGVSYNEQFF
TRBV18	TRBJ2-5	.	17	CASSPASPGGVMETQYF
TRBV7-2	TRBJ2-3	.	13	CASSFGQTDTQYF
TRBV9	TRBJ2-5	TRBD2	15	CASSVSTSGSETQYF
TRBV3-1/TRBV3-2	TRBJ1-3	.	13	CASSRGTGNTIYF
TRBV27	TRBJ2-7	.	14	CASSSRTDSYEQYF
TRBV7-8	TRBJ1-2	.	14	CASSLWRSNYGYTF
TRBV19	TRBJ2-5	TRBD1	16	CASSTTRQGAHETQYF
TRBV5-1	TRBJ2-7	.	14	CASRAGAVSYEQYF
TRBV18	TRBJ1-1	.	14	CASSLDRKNTEAFF
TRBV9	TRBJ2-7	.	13	CASSPRDNYEQYF
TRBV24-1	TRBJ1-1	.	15	CATSENRDMNTEAFF
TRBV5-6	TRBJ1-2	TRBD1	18	CASSTFDGTGLDNYGYTF
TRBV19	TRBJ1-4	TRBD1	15	CASSRPGQGNEKLFF
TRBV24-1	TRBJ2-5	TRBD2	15	CATSDSTAGGETQYF
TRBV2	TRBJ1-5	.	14	CASRPGTGNQPQHF
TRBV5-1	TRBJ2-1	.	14	CASSFASSYNEQFF
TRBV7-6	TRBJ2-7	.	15	CASSLSGSFSYEQYF
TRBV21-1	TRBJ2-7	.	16	CASSKGLRGRRRKQYF
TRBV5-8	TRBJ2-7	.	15	CASSWGGGGAIEQYF
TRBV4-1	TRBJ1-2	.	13	CASSQVSEDGYTF
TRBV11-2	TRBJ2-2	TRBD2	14	CASSLSRGVGELFF
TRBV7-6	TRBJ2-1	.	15	CASSPGQVSYNEQFF
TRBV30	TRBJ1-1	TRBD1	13	CAWDRGGGTEAFF
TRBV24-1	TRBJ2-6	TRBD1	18	CATSAAGTGAGGANVLTF
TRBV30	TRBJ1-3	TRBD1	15	CAWSVRTGVGNTIYF